This T cell receptor (beta chain) was found in a study of blood T cells in healthy people across ages. PCR was performed a second time for roughly 7 to 12 cycles using a sample-barcoded 5' primer and a J-beta primer mix. Every cDNA molecule bore a tag from a template-switch adaptor containing 12 random nucleotides. TCRdb reprocessed the 5' RACE reads with MiXCR, giving one entry per CDR3 protein. The sample carries approximately 1,700,000 distinct CDR3 sequences, about 39% recorded once. This clonotype has just a few counts. This clone may be a read error of a much larger clone one base away. The CDR3 runs to 15 residues. Germline-derived CDR1 and CDR2 are SGHVS and FNYEAQ. Germline trimming cut 5 bases from V and 7 bases from J; bases unmatched to any gene: 14.

The TCR was taken from a human donor in good health. Sequencing used blood. The J gene is TRBJ2-7, the V gene TRBV7-6, with 7 bases aligning to TRBD2. CDR3: CASSRTGTILNEQYF. The CDR3 region has the DNA TGTGCCAGCAGCCGAACCGGGACTATCCTCAATGAGCAGTACTTC.